This T cell receptor (beta chain) was recovered during a study of regulatory T cells in long-lasting Graves disease. The overall study: Recently diagnosed Graves' patients had received antithyroid drugs for under 3 months. Study-level results: Persistent Graves' cases showed lower TCR diversity than newly diagnosed cases.

To make TCR beta libraries, researchers used iRepertoire HTBI primers and Arm-PCR of CDR3 regions. A single record per CDR3 protein comes from TCRdb applying MiXCR to the multiplex PCR reads. The table shows 540,000 or so distinct CDR3 sequences, with around an eighth occurring only once. The sample holds a few counts of this clonotype. What it recognizes is unknown. Stated time point: newly diagnosed GD, antithyroid drugs for less than 3 months. From PBMCs, RNA was extracted and then used to make the TCR library. These data also formed part of another study, on T cells in Graves' hyperthyroidism and ophthalmopathy. That work adds: The HTBI primer set served for first-round RT-PCR of the TCR CDR3.

The sequences come from peripheral blood mononuclear cells (PBMCs), collected at new diagnosis, from a patient treated with antithyroid drugs. The sequence came from a man between 25 and 39 years old with Graves disease.

CDR3 amino acids: CAIRDPGHYYEQYF. In nucleotides, the CDR3 is TGTGCCATCAGGGATCCGGGTCACTACTACGAGCAGTACTTC. The V call is TRBV10-3, the J call TRBJ2-7; D is ambiguous. Germline CDR1 ENHRY, CDR2 SYGVKD. CDR3 length: 14 amino acids. The V end lost 6 bases, the J end lost 3 bases, and 15 bases lay between the germline ends.